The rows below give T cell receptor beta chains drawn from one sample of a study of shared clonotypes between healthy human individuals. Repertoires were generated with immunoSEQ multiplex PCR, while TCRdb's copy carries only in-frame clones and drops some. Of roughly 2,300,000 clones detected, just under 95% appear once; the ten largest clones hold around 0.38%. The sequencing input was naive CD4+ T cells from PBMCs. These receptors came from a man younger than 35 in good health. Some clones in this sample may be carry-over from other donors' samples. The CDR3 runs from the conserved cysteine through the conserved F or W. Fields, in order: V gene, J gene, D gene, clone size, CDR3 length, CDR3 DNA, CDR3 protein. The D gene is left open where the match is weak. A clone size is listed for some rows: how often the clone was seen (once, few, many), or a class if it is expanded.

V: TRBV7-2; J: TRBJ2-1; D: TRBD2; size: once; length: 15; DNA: TGTGCCAGCAGCTTAGCGACTAGCGGACCCAATGAGCAGTTCTTC; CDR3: CASSLATSGPNEQFF
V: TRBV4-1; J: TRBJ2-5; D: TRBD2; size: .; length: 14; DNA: TGCGCCAGCAGCCATGGGAGGGGAGGAGAGACCCAGTACTTC; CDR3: CASSHGRGGETQYF
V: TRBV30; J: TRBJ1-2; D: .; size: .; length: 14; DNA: TGTGCCTGGAGCCTTGACTCTTTCATAGGCGGCTACACCTTC; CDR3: CAWSLDSFIGGYTF
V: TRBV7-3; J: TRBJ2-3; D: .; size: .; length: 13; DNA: TGTGCCAGCAGCATAGGACGCACAGATACGCAGTATTTT; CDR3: CASSIGRTDTQYF
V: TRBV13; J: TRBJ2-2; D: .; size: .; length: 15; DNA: TGTGCCAGCAGCTTAGGACCCCCTGGGACCGGGGAGCTGTTTTTT; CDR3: CASSLGPPGTGELFF
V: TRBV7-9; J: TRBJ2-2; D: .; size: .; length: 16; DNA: TGTGCCAGCAACAACCGAGGGGGAGTGGTCACCGGGGAGCTGTTTTTT; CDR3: CASNNRGGVVTGELFF
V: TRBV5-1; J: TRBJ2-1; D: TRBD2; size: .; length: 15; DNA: TGCGCCAGCAGCCCTATAGCGGGAAACTACAATGAGCAGTTCTTC; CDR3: CASSPIAGNYNEQFF
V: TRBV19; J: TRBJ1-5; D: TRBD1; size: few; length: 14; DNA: TGTGCCAGTAGTAGCTACAGGGGTTTGGAGCCCCAGCATTTT; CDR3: CASSSYRGLEPQHF
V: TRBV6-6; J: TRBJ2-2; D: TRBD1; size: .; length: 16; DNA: TGTGCCAGCAGTTCCCCCGGGACAGGGGTTGCGGGGGAGCTGTTTTTT; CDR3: CASSSPGTGVAGELFF
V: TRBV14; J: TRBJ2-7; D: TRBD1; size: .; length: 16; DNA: TGTGCCAGCAGCCCCTACCCGGGACAGGGTCCCCACGAGCAGTACTTC; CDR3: CASSPYPGQGPHEQYF
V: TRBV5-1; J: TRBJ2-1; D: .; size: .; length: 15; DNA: TGCGCCAGCAGCCCAAGACTAGTTTCCTACAATGAGCAGTTCTTC; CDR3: CASSPRLVSYNEQFF
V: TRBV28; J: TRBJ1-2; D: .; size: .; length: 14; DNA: TGTGCCAGCAGTTTTAAAGGGCGCGGCTATGGCTACACCTTC; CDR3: CASSFKGRGYGYTF
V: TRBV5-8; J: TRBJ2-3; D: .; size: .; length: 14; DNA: TGTGCCAGCAGCTTGGCCCCCCACACAGATACGCAGTATTTT; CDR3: CASSLAPHTDTQYF
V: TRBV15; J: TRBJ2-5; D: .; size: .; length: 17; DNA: TGTGCCACCAGCAGCAGAGTGGGGCCTGGGGGGTGGGAGACCCAGTACTTC; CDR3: CATSSRVGPGGWETQYF
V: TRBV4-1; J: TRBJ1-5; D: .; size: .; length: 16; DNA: TGCGCCAGCAGCCAACAGCTCAGGGCCATCAATCAGCCCCAGCATTTT; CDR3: CASSQQLRAINQPQHF
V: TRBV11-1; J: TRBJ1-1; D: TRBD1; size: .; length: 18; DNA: TGTGCCAGCAGCCGAAGGGTGGCAGGGGGCGCATCGGTCACTGAAGCTTTCTTT; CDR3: CASSRRVAGGASVTEAFF
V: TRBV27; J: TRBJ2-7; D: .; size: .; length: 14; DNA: TGTGCCAGCAGTTTATATTTGGGCAGCTACGAGCAGTACTTC; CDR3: CASSLYLGSYEQYF
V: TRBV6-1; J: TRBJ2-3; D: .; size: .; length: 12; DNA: TGTGCCAGCAGTCTAGACTATTATACGCAGTATTTT; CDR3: CASSLDYYTQYF
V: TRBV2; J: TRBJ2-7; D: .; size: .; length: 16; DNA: TGTGCCAGCAGATTGGGGGACGGAGGAACCTCCTACGAGCAGTACTTC; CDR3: CASRLGDGGTSYEQYF
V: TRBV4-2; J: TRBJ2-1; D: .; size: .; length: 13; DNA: TGTGCCAGCAGCCAAGAGCAGTACAATGAGCAGTTCTTC; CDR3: CASSQEQYNEQFF
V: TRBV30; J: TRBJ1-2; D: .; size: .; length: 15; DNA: TGTGCCTGGAGTGTCGGCCCTAATTCCGTATATGGCTACACCTTC; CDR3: CAWSVGPNSVYGYTF
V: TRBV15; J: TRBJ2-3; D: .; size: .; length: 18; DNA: TGTGCCACCAGCAGAGACACCCCGCCCCACGATAGCACAGATACGCAGTATTTT; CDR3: CATSRDTPPHDSTDTQYF
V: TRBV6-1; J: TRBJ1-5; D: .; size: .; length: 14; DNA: TGTGCCAGCAGTCCAGACGGTAGCAATCAGCCCCAGCATTTT; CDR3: CASSPDGSNQPQHF
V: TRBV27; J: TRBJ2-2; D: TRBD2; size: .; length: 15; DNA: TGTGCCAGCAGTTTACTGGGACTAGCAGGCGGGGAGCTGTTTTTT; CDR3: CASSLLGLAGGELFF
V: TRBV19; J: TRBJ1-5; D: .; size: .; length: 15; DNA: TGTGCCAGTAGTAAACTACTCCATAGCAATCAGCCCCAGCATTTT; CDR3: CASSKLLHSNQPQHF
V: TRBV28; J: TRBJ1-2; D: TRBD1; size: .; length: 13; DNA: TGTGCCAGCAGTTGGGGGACAGTCTATGGCTACACCTTC; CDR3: CASSWGTVYGYTF
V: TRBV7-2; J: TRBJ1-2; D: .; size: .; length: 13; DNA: TGTGCCAGCAGCGAAACGGCTAACTATGGCTACACCTTC; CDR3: CASSETANYGYTF
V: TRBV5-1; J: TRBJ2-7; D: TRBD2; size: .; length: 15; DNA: TGCGCCAGCAGCTTGCTAACAGGAACGGGAGGGGAGCAGTACTTC; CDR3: CASSLLTGTGGEQYF
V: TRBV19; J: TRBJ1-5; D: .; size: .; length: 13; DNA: TGTGCCAGTCGTGAAGCTAGCAATCAGCCCCAGCATTTT; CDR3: CASREASNQPQHF
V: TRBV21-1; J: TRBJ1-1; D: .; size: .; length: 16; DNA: TGTGCCAGCAGCAGCCGCGTCACAGGGCGGTCCACTGAAGCTTTCTTT; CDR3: CASSSRVTGRSTEAFF
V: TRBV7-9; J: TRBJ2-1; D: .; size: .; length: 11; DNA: TGTGCCAGCAGCGCTTCTCATGAGCAGTTCTTC; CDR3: CASSASHEQFF
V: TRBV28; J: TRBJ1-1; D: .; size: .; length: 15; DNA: TGTGCCAGCAGTTCTGGGGGCACTTGGGACACTGAAGCTTTCTTT; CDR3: CASSSGGTWDTEAFF
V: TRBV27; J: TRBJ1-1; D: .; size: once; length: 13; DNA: TGTGCCAGCAGTCTGACAGGTCGGGCTGAAGCTTTCTTT; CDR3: CASSLTGRAEAFF
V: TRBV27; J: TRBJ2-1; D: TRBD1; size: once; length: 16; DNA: TGTGCCAGCAGTCTGGGACAGGGGCCAACTTACAATGAGCAGTTCTTC; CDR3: CASSLGQGPTYNEQFF
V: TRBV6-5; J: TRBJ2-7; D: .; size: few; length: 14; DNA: TGTGCCAGCAGTTACGCCCCGGGGCGCCCCGCGCAGTACTTC; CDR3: CASSYAPGRPAQYF
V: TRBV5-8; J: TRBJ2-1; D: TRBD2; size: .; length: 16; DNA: TGTGCCAGCAGCTTGGCCGGGGGACTAGCGGGACATGAGCAGTTCTTC; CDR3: CASSLAGGLAGHEQFF
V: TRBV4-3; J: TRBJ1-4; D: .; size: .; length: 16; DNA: TGCGCCAGCAGCCAAGAATGGGGAGCGGCTAATGAAAAACTGTTTTTT; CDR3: CASSQEWGAANEKLFF
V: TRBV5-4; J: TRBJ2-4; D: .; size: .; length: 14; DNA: TGTGCCAGCAGCTCATGGGACGCCGGAAACATTCAGTACTTC; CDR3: CASSSWDAGNIQYF
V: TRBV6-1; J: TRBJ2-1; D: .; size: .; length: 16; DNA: TGTGCCAGCAGTGAAGCATCCGACTGGTTTGGGGATGAGCAGTTCTTC; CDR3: CASSEASDWFGDEQFF
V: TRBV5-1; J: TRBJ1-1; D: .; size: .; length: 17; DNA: TGCGCCAGCAGCCCTTTTTTCTCAGGTAAAGAGACCGCTGAAGCTTTCTTT; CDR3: CASSPFFSGKETAEAFF
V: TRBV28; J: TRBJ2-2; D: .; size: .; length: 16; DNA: TGTGCCAGCAGTTTCCCTCCGGGCCGAGAGGCCGGGGAGCTGTTTTTT; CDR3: CASSFPPGREAGELFF
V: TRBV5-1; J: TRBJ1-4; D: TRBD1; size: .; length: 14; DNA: TGCGCCAGCAGCGGCACCCCAGGGGGAGAAAAACTGTTTTTT; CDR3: CASSGTPGGEKLFF
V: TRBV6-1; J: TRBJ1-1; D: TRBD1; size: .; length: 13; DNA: TGTGCCAGCCGACAGGGGTGGAACACTGAAGCTTTCTTT; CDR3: CASRQGWNTEAFF
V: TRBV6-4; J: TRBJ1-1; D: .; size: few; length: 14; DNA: TGTGCCAGCAGTGACTCGACAGTGGAGGGGATCATCTTCTTT; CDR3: CASSDSTVEGIIFF
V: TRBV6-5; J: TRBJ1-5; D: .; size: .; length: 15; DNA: TGTGCCAGCAGTACAGGAGCCTATAGCAATCAGCCCCAGCATTTT; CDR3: CASSTGAYSNQPQHF
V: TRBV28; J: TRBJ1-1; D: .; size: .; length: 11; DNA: TGTGCCAGCAGTTCGGGGAGGGGAGCTTTCTTT; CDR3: CASSSGRGAFF
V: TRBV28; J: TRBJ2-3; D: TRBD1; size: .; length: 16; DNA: TGTGCCAGCAGTTCGCAGGGACAGGGTTTCACAGATACGCAGTATTTT; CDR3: CASSSQGQGFTDTQYF
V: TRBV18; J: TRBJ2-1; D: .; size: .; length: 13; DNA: TGTGCCAGCTCCCCAGCCGGTTTCGATGAGCAGTTCTTC; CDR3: CASSPAGFDEQFF